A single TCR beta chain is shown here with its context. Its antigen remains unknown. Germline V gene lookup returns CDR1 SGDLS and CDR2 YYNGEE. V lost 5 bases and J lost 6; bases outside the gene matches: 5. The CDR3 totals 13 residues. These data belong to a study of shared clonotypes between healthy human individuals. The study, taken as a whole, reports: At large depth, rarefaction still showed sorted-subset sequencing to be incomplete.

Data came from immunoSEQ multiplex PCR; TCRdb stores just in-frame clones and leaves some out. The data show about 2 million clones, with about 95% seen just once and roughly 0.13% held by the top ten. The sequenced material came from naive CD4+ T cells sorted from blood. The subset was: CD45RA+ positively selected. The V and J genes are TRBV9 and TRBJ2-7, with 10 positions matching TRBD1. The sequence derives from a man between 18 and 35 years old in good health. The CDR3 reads CASSPGQGFEQYF. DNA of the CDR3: TGTGCCAGCAGTCCGGGACAGGGGTTCGAGCAGTACTTC.